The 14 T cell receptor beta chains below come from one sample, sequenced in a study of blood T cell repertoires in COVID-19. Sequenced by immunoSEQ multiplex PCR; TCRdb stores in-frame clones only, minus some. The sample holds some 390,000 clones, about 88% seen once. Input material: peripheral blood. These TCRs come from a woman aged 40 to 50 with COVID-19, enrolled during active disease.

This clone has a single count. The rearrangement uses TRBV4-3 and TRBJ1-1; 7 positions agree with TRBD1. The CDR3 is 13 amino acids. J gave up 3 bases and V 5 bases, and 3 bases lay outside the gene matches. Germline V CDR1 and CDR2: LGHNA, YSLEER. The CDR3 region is CASSGQVYTEAFF. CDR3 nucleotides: TGCGCCAGCAGCGGACAGGTTTACACTGAAGCTTTCTTT.

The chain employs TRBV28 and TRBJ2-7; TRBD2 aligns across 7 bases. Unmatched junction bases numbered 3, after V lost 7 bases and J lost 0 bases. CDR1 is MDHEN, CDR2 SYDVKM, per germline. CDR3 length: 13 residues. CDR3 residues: CASTGGHSYEQYF. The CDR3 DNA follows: TGTGCCAGCACGGGAGGTCACTCCTACGAGCAGTACTTC.

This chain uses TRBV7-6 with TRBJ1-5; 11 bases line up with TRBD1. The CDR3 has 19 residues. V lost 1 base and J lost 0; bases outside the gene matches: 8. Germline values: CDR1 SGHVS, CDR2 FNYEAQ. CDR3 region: CASSLGAGQGAPSNQPQHF. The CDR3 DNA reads TGTGCCAGCAGCTTAGGGGCAGGACAGGGGGCGCCTAGCAATCAGCCCCAGCATTTT. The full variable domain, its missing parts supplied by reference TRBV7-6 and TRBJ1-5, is GAGVSQSPRYKVTKRGQDVALRCDPISGHVSLYWYRQALGQGPEFLTYFNYEAQQDKSGLPNDRFSAERPEGSISTLTIQRTEQRDSAMYRCASSLGAGQGAPSNQPQHFGDGTRLSIL.

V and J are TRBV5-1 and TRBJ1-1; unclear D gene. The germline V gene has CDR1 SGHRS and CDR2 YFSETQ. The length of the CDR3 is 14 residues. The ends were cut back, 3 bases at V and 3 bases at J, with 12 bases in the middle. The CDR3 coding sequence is TGCGCCAGCAGCTATACCGGGTCAGACACTGAAGCTTTCTTT. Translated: CASSYTGSDTEAFF.

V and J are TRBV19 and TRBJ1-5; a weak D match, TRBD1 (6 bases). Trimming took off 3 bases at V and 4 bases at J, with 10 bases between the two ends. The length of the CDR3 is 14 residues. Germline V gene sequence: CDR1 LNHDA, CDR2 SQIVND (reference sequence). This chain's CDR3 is CASSMWQGNQPQHF. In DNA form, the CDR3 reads TGTGCCAGTAGTATGTGGCAGGGGAATCAGCCCCAGCATTTT.

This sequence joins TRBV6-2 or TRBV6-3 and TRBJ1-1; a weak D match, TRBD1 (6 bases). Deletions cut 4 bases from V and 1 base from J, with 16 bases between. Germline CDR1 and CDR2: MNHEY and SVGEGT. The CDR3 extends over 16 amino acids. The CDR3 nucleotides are TGTGCCAGCAGTTTCCAAGTGGGCAGGGGGAACACTGAAGCTTTCTTT. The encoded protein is CASSFQVGRGNTEAFF.

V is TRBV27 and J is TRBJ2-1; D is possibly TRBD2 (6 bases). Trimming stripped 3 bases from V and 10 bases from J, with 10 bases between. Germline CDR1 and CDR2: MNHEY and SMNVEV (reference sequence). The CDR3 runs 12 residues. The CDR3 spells CASSLLGGEQFF. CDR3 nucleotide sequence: TGTGCCAGCAGTTTGTTAGGAGGGGAGCAGTTCTTC.

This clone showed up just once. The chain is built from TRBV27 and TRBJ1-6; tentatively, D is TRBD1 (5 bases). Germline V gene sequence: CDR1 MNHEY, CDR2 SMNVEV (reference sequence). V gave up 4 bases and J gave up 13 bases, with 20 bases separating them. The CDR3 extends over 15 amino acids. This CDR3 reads CASSWEGIMPIPLHF. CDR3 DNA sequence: TGTGCCAGCAGTTGGGAGGGGATCATGCCAATCCCCCTCCACTTT.

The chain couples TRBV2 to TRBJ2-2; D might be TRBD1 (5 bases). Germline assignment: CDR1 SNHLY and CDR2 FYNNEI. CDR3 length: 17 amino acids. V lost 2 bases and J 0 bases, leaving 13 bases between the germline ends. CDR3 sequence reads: CASSEPWAGSNTGELFF. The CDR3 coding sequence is TGTGCCAGCAGTGAACCCTGGGCAGGGTCGAACACCGGGGAGCTGTTTTTT.

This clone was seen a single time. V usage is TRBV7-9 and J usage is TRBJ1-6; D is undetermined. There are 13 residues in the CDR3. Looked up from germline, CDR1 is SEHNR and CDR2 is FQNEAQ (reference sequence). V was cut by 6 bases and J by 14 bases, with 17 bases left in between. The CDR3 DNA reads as TGTGCCAGCAGGTTTGGGCAGGAAGCTTCCCTCCACTTT. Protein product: CASRFGQEASLHF. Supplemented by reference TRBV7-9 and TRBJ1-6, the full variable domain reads DTGVSQNPRHKITKRGQNVTFRCDPISEHNRLYWYRQTLGQGPEFLTYFQNEAQLEKSRLLSDRFSAERPKGSFSTLEIQRTEQGDSAMYLCASRFGQEASLHFGNGTRLTVT.

CDR3 bases: TGTGCCAGCAGGGAGCGGGGGACTAATGAAAAACTGTTTTTT. This encodes CASRERGTNEKLFF. The genes are TRBV28 and TRBJ1-4, with D possibly TRBD1 on 5 matching bases. The CDR3 loop spans 14 amino acids. In germline, CDR1 is MDHEN, CDR2 SYDVKM. V lost 6 bases and J 2 bases, leaving 10 bases between the germline ends.

The CDR3 reads CASSEVLGDRVLKVWGYTF. In DNA form, the CDR3 reads TGTGCCAGCAGTGAAGTGTTGGGGGACAGGGTGCTAAAGGTGTGGGGCTACACCTTC. The V call is TRBV6-1, the J call TRBJ1-2; 9 bases align to TRBD1. The V segment lost 1 base and the J segment 8 bases; nucleotides outside the gene matches: 20. This CDR3 is built from 19 residues. Looked up from germline, CDR1 is MNHNS and CDR2 is SASEGT.

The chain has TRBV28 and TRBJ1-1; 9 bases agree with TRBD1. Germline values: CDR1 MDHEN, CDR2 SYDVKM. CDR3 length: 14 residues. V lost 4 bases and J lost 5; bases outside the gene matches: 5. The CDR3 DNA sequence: TGTGCCAGCAGTTACAGGGGGCGCAGGACTGAAGCTTTCTTT. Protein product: CASSYRGRRTEAFF.

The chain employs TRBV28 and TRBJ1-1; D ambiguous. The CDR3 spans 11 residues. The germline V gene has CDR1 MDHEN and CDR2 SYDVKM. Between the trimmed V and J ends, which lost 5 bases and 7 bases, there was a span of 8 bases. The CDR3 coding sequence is TGTGCCAGCAGTGTATACAATGAAGCTTTCTTT. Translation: CASSVYNEAFF.